This T cell receptor beta chain appears in the sequencing data of a study of T-cell reconstitution after alpha-beta-depleted transplantation in children. Molecular barcoding with unique molecular identifiers was used for the TCRbeta library. TCRdb re-called the PCR reads through MiXCR, storing one row per CDR3 protein. The sample carries about 72,000 distinct CDR3 sequences, 6% to 8.5% recorded once. CDR3 size: 12 residues. V lost 3 bases, J lost 4 bases, and 10 bases lay in between. Germline V lookup: CDR1 DFQATT, CDR2 SNEGSKA (reference sequence). The receptor was isolated from a human donor who donated a stem cell graft to a child with acute lymphoblastic leukemia. The V and J genes are TRBV20-1 and TRBJ2-7; no clear D gene. The input for sequencing was PBMCs from the stem cell graft donor, taken from the stem cell graft. CDR3 amino acids: CSARDGTYEQYF. CDR3 DNA: TGCAGTGCTAGGGACGGAACTTACGAGCAGTACTTC.